This T cell receptor beta chain was sequenced for a study of response to subunit inactivated influenza vaccine. Regarding the study as a whole: T cells newly recruited by each seasonal influenza vaccination are few, the authors suggested.

Comments on this clonotype: Its antigen is not known.

V shed 6 bases and J shed 5 bases, with 7 bases lying between them. The CDR3 spans 10 residues. Germline CDR1 reads DFQATT; CDR2 reads SNEGSKA (reference sequence). One entry per CDR3 protein, called by TCRdb with MiXCR from the RT-PCR reads. Of roughly 710,000 distinct CDR3 sequences listed, approximately 14% are singletons. The source material was PBMCs from blood, sampled less than 15 days before vaccination. The TCR comes from a man in his fifties or sixties who received an inactivated influenza vaccine. The chain has TRBV20-1 and TRBJ2-5; no clear D gene. CDR3 in DNA: TGCAGTGCGGATTATGAGACCCAGTACTTC. Translating gives CSADYETQYF.